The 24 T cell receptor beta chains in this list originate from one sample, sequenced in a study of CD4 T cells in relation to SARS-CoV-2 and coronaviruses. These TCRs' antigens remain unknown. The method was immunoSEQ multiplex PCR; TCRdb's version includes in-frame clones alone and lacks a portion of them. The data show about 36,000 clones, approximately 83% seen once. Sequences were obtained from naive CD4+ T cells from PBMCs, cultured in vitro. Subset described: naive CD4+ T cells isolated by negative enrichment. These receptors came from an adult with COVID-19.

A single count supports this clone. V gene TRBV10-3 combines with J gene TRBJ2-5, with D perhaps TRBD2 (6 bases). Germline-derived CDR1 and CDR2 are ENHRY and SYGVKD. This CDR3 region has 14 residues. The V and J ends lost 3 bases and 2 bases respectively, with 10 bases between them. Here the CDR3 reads CAISDRGGQETQYF. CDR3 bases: TGTGCCATCAGTGACCGTGGGGGGCAAGAGACCCAGTACTTC.

The CDR3 bases are TGTGCCAGCAGCCTAATAGCGGGAGCCTACAATGAGCAGTTCTTC. Translated: CASSLIAGAYNEQFF. The V and J genes are TRBV14 and TRBJ2-1; TRBD2 matches at 9 bases. CDR3 length: 15 amino acids. Germline lookup yields CDR1 SGHDN and CDR2 FVKESK. Unmatched junction bases numbered 3, after V lost 4 bases and J lost 2 bases. Full variable domain (outside the CDR3, taken from reference TRBV14 and TRBJ2-1): EAGVTQFPSHSVIEKGQTVTLRCDPISGHDNLYWYRRVMGKEIKFLLHFVKESKQDESGMPNNRFLAERTGGTYSTLKVQPAELEDSGVYFCASSLIAGAYNEQFFGPGTRLTVL.

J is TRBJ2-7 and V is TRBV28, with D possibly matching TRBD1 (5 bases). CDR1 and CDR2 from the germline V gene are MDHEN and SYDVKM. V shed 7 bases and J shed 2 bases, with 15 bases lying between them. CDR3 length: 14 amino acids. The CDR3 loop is CASNRKGSTYEQYF. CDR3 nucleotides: TGTGCCAGCAACCGGAAGGGGTCCACCTACGAGCAGTACTTC.

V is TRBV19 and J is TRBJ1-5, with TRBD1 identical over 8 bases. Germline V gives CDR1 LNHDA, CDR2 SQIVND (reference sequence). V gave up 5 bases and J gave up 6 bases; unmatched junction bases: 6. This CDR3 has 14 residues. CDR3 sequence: CASSRTGTSQPQHF. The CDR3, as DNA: TGTGCCAGTAGTCGGACAGGGACGAGTCAGCCCCAGCATTTT. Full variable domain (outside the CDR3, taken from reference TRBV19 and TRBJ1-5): DGGITQSPKYLFRKEGQNVTLSCEQNLNHDAMYWYRQDPGQGLRLIYYSQIVNDFQKGDIAEGYSVSREKKESFPLTVTSAQKNPTAFYLCASSRTGTSQPQHFGDGTRLSIL.

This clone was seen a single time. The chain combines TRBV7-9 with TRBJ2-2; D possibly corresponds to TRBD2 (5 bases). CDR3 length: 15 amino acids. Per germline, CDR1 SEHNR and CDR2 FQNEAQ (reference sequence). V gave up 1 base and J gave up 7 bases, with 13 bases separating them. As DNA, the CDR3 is TGTGCCAGCAGCTTAGGACTGAGGGTGTTCGGGGAGCTGTTTTTT. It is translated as CASSLGLRVFGELFF.

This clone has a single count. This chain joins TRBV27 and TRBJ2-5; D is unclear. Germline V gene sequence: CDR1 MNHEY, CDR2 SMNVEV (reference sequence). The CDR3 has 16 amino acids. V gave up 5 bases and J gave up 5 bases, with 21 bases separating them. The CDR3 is CASSPSTIPHLETQYF. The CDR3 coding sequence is TGTGCCAGCAGTCCCTCGACAATCCCCCATTTGGAGACCCAGTACTTC.

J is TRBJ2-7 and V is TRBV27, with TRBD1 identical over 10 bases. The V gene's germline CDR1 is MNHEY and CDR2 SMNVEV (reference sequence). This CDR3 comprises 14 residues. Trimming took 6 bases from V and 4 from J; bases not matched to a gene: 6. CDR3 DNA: TGTGCCAGCAGAACCGGGACAGGGGAATACGAGCAGTACTTC. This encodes CASRTGTGEYEQYF.

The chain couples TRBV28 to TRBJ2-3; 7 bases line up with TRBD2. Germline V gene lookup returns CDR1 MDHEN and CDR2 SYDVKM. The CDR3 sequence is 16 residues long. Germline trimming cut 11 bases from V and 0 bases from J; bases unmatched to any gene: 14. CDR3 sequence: CAGARGGSASTDTQYF. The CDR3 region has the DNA TGTGCCGGCGCTCGGGGCGGGAGTGCTAGCACAGATACGCAGTATTTT.

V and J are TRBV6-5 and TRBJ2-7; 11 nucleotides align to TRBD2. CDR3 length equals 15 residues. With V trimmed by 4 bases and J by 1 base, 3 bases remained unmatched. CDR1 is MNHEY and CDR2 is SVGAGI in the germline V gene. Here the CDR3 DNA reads TGTGCCAGCAGTTCTAGCGGGGGGAAATCCTACGAGCAGTACTTC. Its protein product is CASSSSGGKSYEQYF.

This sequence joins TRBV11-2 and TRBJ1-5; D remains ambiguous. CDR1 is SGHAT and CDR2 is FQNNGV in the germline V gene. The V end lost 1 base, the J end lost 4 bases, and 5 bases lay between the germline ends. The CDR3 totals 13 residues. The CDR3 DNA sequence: TGTGCCAGCAGCTTAGCCTGGAATCAGCCCCAGCATTTT. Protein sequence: CASSLAWNQPQHF. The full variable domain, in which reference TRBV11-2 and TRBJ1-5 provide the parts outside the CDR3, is EAGVAQSPRYKIIEKRQSVAFWCNPISGHATLYWYQQILGQGPKLLIQFQNNGVVDDSQLPKDRFSAERLKGVDSTLKIQPAKLEDSAVYLCASSLAWNQPQHFGDGTRLSIL.

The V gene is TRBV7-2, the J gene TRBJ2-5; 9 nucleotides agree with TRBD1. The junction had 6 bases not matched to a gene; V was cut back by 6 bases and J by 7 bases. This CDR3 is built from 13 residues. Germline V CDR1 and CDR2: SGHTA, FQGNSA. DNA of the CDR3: TGTGCCAGCAGTTCTACAGGGGGCAGGACCCAGTACTTC. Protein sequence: CASSSTGGRTQYF.

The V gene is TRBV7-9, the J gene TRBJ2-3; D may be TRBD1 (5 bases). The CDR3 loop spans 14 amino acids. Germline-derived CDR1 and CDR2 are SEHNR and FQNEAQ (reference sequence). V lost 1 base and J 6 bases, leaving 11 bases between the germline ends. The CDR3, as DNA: TGTGCCAGCAGCTTAGAGGGGTCGAAGGATACGCAGTATTTT. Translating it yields CASSLEGSKDTQYF.

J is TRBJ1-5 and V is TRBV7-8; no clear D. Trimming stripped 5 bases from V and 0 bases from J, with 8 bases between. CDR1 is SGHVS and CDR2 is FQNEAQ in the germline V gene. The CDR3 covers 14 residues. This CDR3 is CASSVDNSNQPQHF. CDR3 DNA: TGTGCCAGCAGCGTTGACAATAGCAATCAGCCCCAGCATTTT.

For the CDR3, the DNA is TGCGCCAGCAGCCAAAGTTCTCCCCCCCGGCCTCCTCTCGTTATTAGCACAGATACGCAGTATTTT. Translated, it gives CASSQSSPPRPPLVISTDTQYF. The V gene is TRBV4-1, the J gene TRBJ2-3, with D uncertain. Germline CDR1 and CDR2: MGHRA and YSYEKL. V was cut by 2 bases and J by 0 bases, with 30 bases left in between. The CDR3 is 22 residues long.

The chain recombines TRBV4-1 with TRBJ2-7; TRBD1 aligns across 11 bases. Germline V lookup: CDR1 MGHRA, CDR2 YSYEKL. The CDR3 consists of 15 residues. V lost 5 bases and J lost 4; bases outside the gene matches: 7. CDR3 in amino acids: CASSWGQGGIYEQYF. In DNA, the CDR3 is TGCGCCAGCAGCTGGGGACAGGGGGGGATTTACGAGCAGTACTTC.

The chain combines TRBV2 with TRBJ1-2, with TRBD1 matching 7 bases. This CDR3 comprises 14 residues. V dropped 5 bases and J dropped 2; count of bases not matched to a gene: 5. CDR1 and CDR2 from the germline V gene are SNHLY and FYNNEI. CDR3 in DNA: TGTGCCAGCAGTCTGGGACAGTCCAACTATGGCTACACCTTC. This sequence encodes CASSLGQSNYGYTF.

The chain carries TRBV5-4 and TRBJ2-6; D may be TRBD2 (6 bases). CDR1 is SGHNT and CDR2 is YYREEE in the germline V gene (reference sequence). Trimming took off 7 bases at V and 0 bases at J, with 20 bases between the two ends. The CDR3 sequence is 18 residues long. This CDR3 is CASAIGTSLPSGANVLTF. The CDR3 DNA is TGTGCCAGCGCTATTGGCACTAGCCTTCCCTCTGGGGCCAACGTCCTGACTTTC. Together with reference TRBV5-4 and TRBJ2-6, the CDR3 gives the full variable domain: ETGVTQSPTHLIKTRGQQVTLRCSSQSGHNTVSWYQQALGQGPQFIFQYYREEENGRGNFPPRFSGLQFPNYSSELNVNALELDDSALYLCASAIGTSLPSGANVLTFGAGSRLTVL.

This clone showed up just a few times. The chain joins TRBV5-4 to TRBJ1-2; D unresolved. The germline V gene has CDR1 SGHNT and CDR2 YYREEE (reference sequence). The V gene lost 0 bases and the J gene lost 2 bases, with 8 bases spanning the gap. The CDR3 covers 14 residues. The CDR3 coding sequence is TGTGCCAGCAGCTTGGTTTCGGGGAACTATGGCTACACCTTC. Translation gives CASSLVSGNYGYTF.

CDR3 bases: TGCGCCAGCAGCACGCGGACAGGGTTCAGCACCGGGGAGCTGTTTTTT. Its translation: CASSTRTGFSTGELFF. This chain uses TRBV5-1 with TRBJ2-2; 8 nucleotides align to TRBD1. Germline V gene data show CDR1 as SGHRS and CDR2 as YFSETQ. The V gene end was trimmed by 4 bases and the J gene end by 4 bases; junction bases not matched to a gene: 9. The CDR3 is made up of 16 amino acids.

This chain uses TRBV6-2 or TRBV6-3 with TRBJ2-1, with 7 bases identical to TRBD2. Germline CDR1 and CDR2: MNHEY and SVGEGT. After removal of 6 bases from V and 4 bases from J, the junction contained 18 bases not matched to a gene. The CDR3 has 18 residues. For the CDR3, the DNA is TGTGCCAGCAGCGGGGGGATCTGGGCCAAGGGGCCTTACAATGAGCAGTTCTTC. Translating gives CASSGGIWAKGPYNEQFF.

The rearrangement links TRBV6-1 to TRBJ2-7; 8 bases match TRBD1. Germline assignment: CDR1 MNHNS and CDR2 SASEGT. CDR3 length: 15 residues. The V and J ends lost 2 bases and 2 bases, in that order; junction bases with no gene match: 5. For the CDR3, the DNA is TGTGCCAGCAGTGAATCGGGACAGGAAACCTACGAGCAGTACTTC. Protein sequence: CASSESGQETYEQYF.

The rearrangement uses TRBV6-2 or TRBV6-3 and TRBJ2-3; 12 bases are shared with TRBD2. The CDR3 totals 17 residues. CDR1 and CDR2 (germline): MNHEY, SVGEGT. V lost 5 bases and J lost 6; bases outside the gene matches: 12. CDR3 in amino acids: CASSQTSGRIGADTQYF. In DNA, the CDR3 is TGTGCCAGCAGTCAGACTAGCGGGAGAATCGGAGCCGATACGCAGTATTTT.

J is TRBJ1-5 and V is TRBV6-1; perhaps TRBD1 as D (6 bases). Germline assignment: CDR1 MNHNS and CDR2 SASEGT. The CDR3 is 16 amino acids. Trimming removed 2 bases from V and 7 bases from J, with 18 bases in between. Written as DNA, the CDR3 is TGTGCCAGCAGTGAATTAGATACAGGGTTCGGGCAGCCCCAGCATTTT. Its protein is CASSELDTGFGQPQHF.

The CDR3 sequence: CATSDRGAGLAGNWDTQYF. The CDR3 DNA reads TGTGCCACCAGTGATCGCGGCGCGGGACTAGCGGGAAATTGGGATACGCAGTATTTT. This chain connects TRBV24-1 to TRBJ2-3, with 13 bases fitting TRBD2. The germline gives CDR1 KGHDR, CDR2 SFDVKD. The ends lost 3 bases at V and 6 bases at J; junction bases unmatched: 14. CDR3 length: 19 residues.